These 10 T cell receptor beta chains were all obtained from the same sample, sequenced in a study of T cells in Graves' hyperthyroidism and ophthalmopathy. From RNA transcripts, TCR beta CDR3 regions were amplified. RT-PCR in the first round (using the HTBI primer set) targeted the TCR CDR3. TCRdb independently ran MiXCR on the multiplex PCR reads; one entry per CDR3 protein. This table holds around 240,000 distinct CDR3 sequences, approximately 14% found once. The sample taken for sequencing was blood. Receptor source: a woman aged 40 to 50 with Graves' hyperthyroidism that later progressed to Graves' ophthalmopathy.

This clonotype was seen at least ten times. J is TRBJ2-4 and V is TRBV14, with D tentatively TRBD2 (5 bases). Trimming took off 1 base at V and 12 bases at J, with 10 bases between the two ends. The CDR3 sequence is 12 residues long. In germline, CDR1 is SGHDN, CDR2 FVKESK. The CDR3 is CASSQALGSQYF. The CDR3 bases are TGTGCCAGCAGCCAAGCGCTGGGGAGTCAGTACTTC. The full variable domain, with the rest looked up from reference TRBV14 and TRBJ2-4, is EAGVTQFPSHSVIEKGQTVTLRCDPISGHDNLYWYRRVMGKEIKFLLHFVKESKQDESGMPNNRFLAERTGGTYSTLKVQPAELEDSGVYFCASSQALGSQYFGAGTRLSVL.

This clonotype was found a few times. The chain joins TRBV5-1 to TRBJ2-7; D gene ambiguous. Germline-derived CDR1 and CDR2 are SGHRS and YFSETQ. This CDR3 comprises 17 residues. V dropped 3 bases and J dropped 4 bases, with 23 bases sitting between them. Written as DNA, the CDR3 is TGCGCCAGCAGCTCTTCATCGGGTTGGGGATTGGGGTACGAGCAGTACTTC. It specifies CASSSSSGWGLGYEQYF.

The gene calls are TRBV7-9 and TRBJ1-3; weak D call: TRBD1 (6 bases). This CDR3 has 15 amino acids. V lost 7 bases, J lost 0 bases, and 13 bases lay in between. Germline CDR1 and CDR2: SEHNR and FQNEAQ (reference sequence). CDR3 sequence (DNA): TGTGCCAGCACCCGGAGGGACAACTCTGGAAACACCATATATTTT. This codes for CASTRRDNSGNTIYF.

At least ten counts were recorded for this clonotype. V is TRBV3-1 and J is TRBJ2-7; D is undetermined. Germline loops: CDR1 LGHDT, CDR2 YNNKEL (reference sequence). CDR3 size: 12 residues. The ends were cut back, 0 bases at V and 5 bases at J, with 5 bases in the middle. As DNA, the CDR3 is TGTGCCAGCAGCCAAGAAGACCACGAGCAGTACTTC. Its protein product is CASSQEDHEQYF.

Many counts were recorded for this clonotype. The chain combines TRBV12-3 or TRBV12-4 with TRBJ1-5; D possibly corresponds to TRBD1 (5 bases). Trimming left V 3 bases short and J 6 bases short, with 15 bases between. CDR3 length equals 15 residues. CDR3 nucleotides: TGTGCCAGCAGTTTGGGACCCCTCTATCGTCAGCCCCAGCATTTT. It translates to CASSLGPLYRQPQHF.

This clonotype appeared many times. V is TRBV20-1 and J is TRBJ2-7, with no clear D. This CDR3 has 14 amino acids. Germline CDR1 is DFQATT and CDR2 is SNEGSKA (reference sequence). V gave up 1 base and J gave up 3 bases, with 13 bases separating them. CDR3 loop: CSARAVDLFYEQYF. For the CDR3, the DNA is TGCAGTGCTAGAGCCGTCGATCTCTTCTACGAGCAGTACTTC.

The J gene is TRBJ1-2, the V gene TRBV13, with D possibly being TRBD1 (5 bases). The CDR3 is 14 amino acids. Germline-derived CDR1 and CDR2 are PRHDT and FYEKMQ (reference sequence). Trimming took 3 bases from V and 6 from J, leaving 14 bases between them. CDR3 residues: CASSFPPVGHGYTF. CDR3 nucleotides: TGTGCCAGCAGCTTCCCCCCGGTGGGGCATGGCTACACCTTC.

The V gene is TRBV13, the J gene TRBJ2-2; 7 bases match TRBD2. Germline V CDR1 and CDR2: PRHDT, FYEKMQ (reference sequence). V shed 4 bases, J shed 1 base, and the junction held 9 bases outside the gene matches. The CDR3 runs 17 residues. The CDR3 reads CASSSRFQRGNTGELFF. The CDR3 bases are TGTGCCAGCAGCTCTCGTTTCCAGCGGGGGAACACCGGGGAGCTGTTTTTT.

This clonotype has ten or more counts. The chain links TRBV12-3 or TRBV12-4 to TRBJ2-2, with TRBD1 matching 7 bases. V gave up 4 bases and J gave up 6 bases; unmatched junction bases: 11. The CDR3 has 16 residues. The CDR3 DNA is TGTGCCAGCAGTTCCCAAGGGGGCCTCATCGCCGGGGAGCTGTTTTTT. Amino acids: CASSSQGGLIAGELFF.

Points on this clonotype: Just one base apart from a much larger clone, this may be a read error. V and J are TRBV6-1 and TRBJ1-4; D may be TRBD1 (5 bases). Germline CDR1 MNHNS, CDR2 SASEGT. Trimming took off 4 bases at V and 8 bases at J, with 17 bases between the two ends. The CDR3 spans 15 residues. Here the CDR3 reads CASSGYPGRIEKLFF. The CDR3 DNA reads as TGTGCCAGCAGTGGTTATCCGGGACGCATAGAAAAACTGTTTTTT.